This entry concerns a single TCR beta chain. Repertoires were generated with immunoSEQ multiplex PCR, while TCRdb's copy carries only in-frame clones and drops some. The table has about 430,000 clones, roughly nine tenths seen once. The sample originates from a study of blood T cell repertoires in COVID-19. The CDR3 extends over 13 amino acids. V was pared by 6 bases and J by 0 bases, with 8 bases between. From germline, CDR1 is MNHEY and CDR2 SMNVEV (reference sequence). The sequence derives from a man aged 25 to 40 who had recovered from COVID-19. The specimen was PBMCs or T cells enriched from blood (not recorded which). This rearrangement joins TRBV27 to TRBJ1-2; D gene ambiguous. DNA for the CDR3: TGTGCCAGCAGCCCTTCAGCTAACTATGGCTACACCTTC. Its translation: CASSPSANYGYTF.